These 16 T cell receptor beta chains share one sample of origin, sequenced in a study of early T cells in non-severe SARS-CoV-2 infection. TCRdb re-called the 5' RACE reads through MiXCR, storing one row per CDR3 protein. Of fewer than 35,000 distinct CDR3 sequences listed, about 4.6% are singletons. Sequenced sample: whole blood. These receptors were collected from an adult who was a healthcare worker with PCR-confirmed SARS-CoV-2 infection or an uninfected control (not recorded which).

This clonotype was seen at least ten times. In DNA form, the CDR3 reads TGTGCCAGTAGTACCCTAGCGGGAGCATACAATGAGCAGTTCTTC. Its protein product is CASSTLAGAYNEQFF. V and J are TRBV19 and TRBJ2-1, with TRBD2 matching over 10 bases. Losses at the gene ends were 4 bases for V and 4 bases for J; bases not matched to a gene: 4. The CDR3 loop spans 15 amino acids. Germline CDR1 reads LNHDA; CDR2 reads SQIVND (reference sequence).

This clonotype was seen repeatedly, ten times or more. The chain carries TRBV19 and TRBJ2-5; perhaps D is TRBD1 or TRBD2 (5 bases each). This CDR3 has 17 residues. The germline CDR1 and CDR2 sequences are LNHDA and SQIVND (reference sequence). Trimming left V 2 bases short and J 2 bases short, with 18 bases between. CDR3 DNA sequence: TGTGCCAGTAGTATATCCGTTCGGGACCGATCGCAAGAGACCCAGTACTTC. Translating it yields CASSISVRDRSQETQYF.

This clonotype was found many times. The V and J genes are TRBV25-1 and TRBJ2-1, with D perhaps TRBD1 (5 bases). This CDR3 is built from 15 residues. Trimming stripped 3 bases from V and 5 bases from J, with 14 bases between. The V gene's germline CDR1 is MGHDK and CDR2 SYGVNS. The DNA of the CDR3 is TGTGCCAGCAGTGATACTGGCAGGGCCCACAATGAGCAGTTCTTC. Translated, it gives CASSDTGRAHNEQFF.

This clonotype was seen at least ten times. The chain combines TRBV6-5 with TRBJ1-1; weak D call: TRBD1 (5 bases). Trimming left V 7 bases short and J 4 bases short, with 7 bases between. Germline V gene data show CDR1 as MNHEY and CDR2 as SVGAGI. The CDR3 sequence is 11 residues long. CDR3 sequence reads: CASTGSTEAFF. CDR3 nucleotide sequence: TGTGCCAGCACAGGGTCCACTGAAGCTTTCTTT.

This clonotype was seen many times. The V and J genes are TRBV20-1 and TRBJ2-6; D uncertain. Looked up from germline, CDR1 is DFQATT and CDR2 is SNEGSKA (reference sequence). V was shortened by 2 bases and J by 1 base, with 12 bases between the two germline ends. The CDR3 loop spans 16 amino acids. The CDR3 region is CSARPFLGSGANVLTF. Here the CDR3 DNA reads TGCAGTGCTAGACCCTTTCTGGGTTCTGGGGCCAACGTCCTGACTTTC.

The sample holds many counts of this clonotype. V and J are TRBV29-1 and TRBJ2-1; the match to TRBD2 covers 10 bases. The CDR3 has 12 residues. V gave up 5 bases and J gave up 10 bases; unmatched junction bases: 5. Germline CDR1 is SQVTM and CDR2 is ANQGSEA. CDR3: CSVSLAGAEQFF. As DNA, the CDR3 is TGCAGCGTTAGTCTAGCGGGAGCCGAGCAGTTCTTC.

The table lists this clonotype with many counts. The CDR3 loop reads CASSFLPDRWPTSRQYV. CDR3 DNA sequence: TGTGCCAGCAGTTTCCTCCCCGACAGGTGGCCCACATCCCGGCAGTACGTC. This chain links TRBV27 with TRBJ2-7; D may be TRBD1 (6 bases). Germline V lookup: CDR1 MNHEY, CDR2 SMNVEV (reference sequence). Trimming cost V 3 bases and J 9 bases, with 27 bases left between them. This CDR3 region has 17 residues.

This chain uses TRBV20-1 with TRBJ2-3; 8 nucleotides line up with TRBD1. Germline V gives CDR1 DFQATT, CDR2 SNEGSKA (reference sequence). V shed 3 bases, J shed 5 bases, and the junction held 7 bases outside the gene matches. This CDR3 contains 14 residues. This CDR3 reads CSASGRGRLDTQYF. The DNA of the CDR3 is TGCAGTGCTAGCGGCAGGGGGCGCCTAGATACGCAGTATTTT.

This clonotype was detected ten times or more. The chain carries TRBV6-4 and TRBJ2-1, with 10 bases matching TRBD2. There are 15 residues in the CDR3. V trimming: 6 bases; J trimming: 4 bases; junction bases outside the gene matches: 6. Germline V lookup: CDR1 MRHNA, CDR2 SNTAGT. The DNA for the CDR3 is TGTGCCAGCAGCCCAGGGACTAGCGAGTACAATGAGCAGTTCTTC. Translated: CASSPGTSEYNEQFF.

CDR3 protein: CSARDTGKLTGELFF. CDR3 coding DNA: TGCAGTGCTAGAGATACGGGCAAACTCACCGGGGAGCTGTTTTTT. The J gene is TRBJ2-2, the V gene TRBV20-1; D remains unclear. The CDR3 spans 15 residues. CDR1 is DFQATT and CDR2 is SNEGSKA in the germline V gene (reference sequence). Between the trimmed V and J ends, which lost 0 bases and 4 bases, there was a span of 12 bases.

Of note for this clonotype: One base away lies a much larger clone, so this may be a sequencing read error. The rearrangement links TRBV18 to TRBJ1-6; no clear D. The CDR3 totals 16 residues. CDR1 and CDR2 from the germline V gene are KGHSH and LQKENI. CDR3 sequence reads: CAGSPTGNSYNSPLHF. The CDR3 nucleotides read TGTGCCGGCTCACCGACGGGGAACTCCTATAATTCACCCCTCCACTTT.

This clonotype was counted many times. The rearrangement uses TRBV14 and TRBJ2-1; 9 bases are a match to TRBD2. CDR1 SGHDN and CDR2 FVKESK come from the germline V gene. V dropped 8 bases and J dropped 3; count of bases not matched to a gene: 5. This CDR3 has 14 amino acids. The CDR3 nucleotides are TGTGCCAGCCAGATAGCGGGAGTCTACAATGAGCAGTTCTTC. It yields the protein CASQIAGVYNEQFF.

In DNA, the CDR3 is TGCAGTGCTAGAGGCGGGACAGGGGTTACGAGCACTGAAGCTTTCTTT. It encodes CSARGGTGVTSTEAFF. The V and J genes are TRBV20-1 and TRBJ1-1; 10 positions match TRBD1. V was pared by 1 base and J by 4 bases, with 9 bases of the junction left unmatched. Per germline, CDR1 DFQATT and CDR2 SNEGSKA (reference sequence). The CDR3 runs to 16 residues.

This clonotype has at least ten counts. The genes are TRBV6-6 and TRBJ1-2; 10 positions agree with TRBD1. This CDR3 is built from 15 residues. V gave up 6 bases and J gave up 13 bases; unmatched junction bases: 17. Germline V CDR1 and CDR2: MNHNY, SVGAGI (reference sequence). Written as DNA, the CDR3 is TGTGCCAGCAGACCATTTCAGACAGGGGGCACCCGTGGCACCTTC. Translation: CASRPFQTGGTRGTF.

The chain joins TRBV6-2 or TRBV6-3 to TRBJ2-7; 11 bases match TRBD2. The trim removed 4 bases at V and 3 bases at J, leaving 8 bases unmatched. The CDR3 length is 16 residues. Germline loops: CDR1 MNHEY, CDR2 SVGEGT. The CDR3 DNA is TGTGCCAGCAGTTCATGGACTAGCGGGTTAGTCTACGAGCAGTACTTC. Its translation: CASSSWTSGLVYEQYF.

This clonotype turned up a few times. The chain is built from TRBV20-1 and TRBJ2-1, with 12 bases aligning to TRBD2. The germline gives CDR1 DFQATT, CDR2 SNEGSKA (reference sequence). The CDR3 extends over 14 amino acids. The ends lost 2 bases at V and 10 bases at J; junction bases unmatched: 6. The CDR3 is CSARNPSGRGEQFF. CDR3 nucleotide sequence: TGCAGTGCTAGAAACCCTAGCGGGAGGGGCGAGCAGTTCTTC.